The TCR beta chain described here comes from a study of regulatory T cells in long-lasting Graves disease. Time point defined: newly diagnosed GD, antithyroid drugs for less than 3 months. From PBMCs, RNA was extracted and then used to make the TCR library. This clonotype was counted only a few times. CDR3 length: 13 residues. V was shortened by 3 bases and J by 8 bases, with 13 bases between the two germline ends. Germline CDR1 and CDR2: SGHDN and FVKESK. Library construction for TCR beta used iRepertoire HTBI primers and Arm-PCR of CDR3 regions. In the source study's methods: Samples collectively showed more than 55 TRBV and some 14 TRBJ segments. TCRdb independently ran MiXCR on the multiplex PCR reads; one entry per CDR3 protein. TCRdb, not the authors, supplied the V and J calls. The sample includes about 610,000 distinct CDR3 sequences, 15% to 20% of them seen just once. The same data also contributed to another study, on T cells in Graves' hyperthyroidism and ophthalmopathy. As that report states: Most thyroid clonotypes that were expanded above 0.001 also turned up in blood.

V gene TRBV14 combines with J gene TRBJ1-2, with D possibly matching TRBD1 (5 bases). The specimen comprised peripheral blood mononuclear cells (PBMCs), sampled at new diagnosis, from a patient treated with antithyroid drugs. This clonotype originated in a man younger than 35 with Graves disease. Here the CDR3 reads CASSQQAGYGYTF. The DNA of the CDR3 is TGTGCCAGCAGCCAGCAAGCAGGGTACGGCTACACCTTC.